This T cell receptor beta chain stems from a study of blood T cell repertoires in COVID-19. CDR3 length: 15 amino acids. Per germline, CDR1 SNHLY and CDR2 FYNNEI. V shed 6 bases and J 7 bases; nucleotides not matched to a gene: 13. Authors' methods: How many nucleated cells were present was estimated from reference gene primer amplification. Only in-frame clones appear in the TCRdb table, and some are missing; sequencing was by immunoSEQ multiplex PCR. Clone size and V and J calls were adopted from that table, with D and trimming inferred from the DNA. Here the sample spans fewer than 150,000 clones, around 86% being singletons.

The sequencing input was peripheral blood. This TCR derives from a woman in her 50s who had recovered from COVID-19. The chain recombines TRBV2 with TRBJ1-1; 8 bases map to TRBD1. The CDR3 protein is CASRAKGTGVHEAFF. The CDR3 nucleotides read TGTGCCAGCAGAGCGAAGGGGACAGGCGTACATGAAGCTTTCTTT.